This T cell receptor beta chain was captured in a study of blood T cell repertoires in COVID-19. In the study overall: COVID-19 samples, acute and convalescent, were from the United States, Italy and Spain. Sources were T cells, B-cell-depleted T cells, or PBMCs; the material itself was cDNA or gDNA.

This clone was recorded once. Original data processing: Amplification of reference gene primers provided the estimated nucleated cell counts. Produced via immunoSEQ multiplex PCR; TCRdb's table is partial and in-frame only. That table supplies the V and J calls and clone size; D and trimming were determined from the DNA. The repertoire holds a few hundred thousand clones, around 87% seen once, with under 9% in the top ten. The CDR3 spans 15 residues. Germline CDR1 and CDR2: MNHEY and SVGAGI. V was shortened by 7 bases and J by 5 bases, with 18 bases between the two germline ends. This TCR derives from a woman in her seventies with active or convalescent COVID-19. This chain connects TRBV6-5 to TRBJ1-5, with D unclear. The specimen was peripheral blood. The CDR3 DNA sequence: TGTGCCAGCAAGAGGGAAGGCGTTCTGGATCAGCCCCAGCATTTT. Amino acid sequence: CASKREGVLDQPQHF.